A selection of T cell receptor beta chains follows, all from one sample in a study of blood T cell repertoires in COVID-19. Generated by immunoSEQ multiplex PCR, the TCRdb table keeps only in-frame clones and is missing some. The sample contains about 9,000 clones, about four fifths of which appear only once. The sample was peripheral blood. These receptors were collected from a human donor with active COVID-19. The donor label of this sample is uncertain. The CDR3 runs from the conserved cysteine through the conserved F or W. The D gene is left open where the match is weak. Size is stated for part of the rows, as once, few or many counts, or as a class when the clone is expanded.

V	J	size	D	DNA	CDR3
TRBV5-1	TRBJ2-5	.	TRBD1	TGCGCCAGCAGCGCGGGACAGGAGAAAGAGACCCAGTACTTC	CASSAGQEKETQYF
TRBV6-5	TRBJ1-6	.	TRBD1	TGTGCCAGCAGGTCCGGGACAGCAAATTCACCCCTCCACTTT	CASRSGTANSPLHF
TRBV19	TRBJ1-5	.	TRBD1	TGTGCCAGTAGTCCTGACAGGGCCAATCAGCCCCAGCATTTT	CASSPDRANQPQHF
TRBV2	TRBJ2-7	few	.	TGTGCCAGCAGTTCCCGAGCGGGTTCAGTGGGGCAGTACTTC	CASSSRAGSVGQYF
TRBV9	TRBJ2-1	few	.	TGTGCCAGCAGCCCCCTCGGAGAGACCGGTGAGCAGTTCTTC	CASSPLGETGEQFF
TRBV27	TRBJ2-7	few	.	TGTGCCAGCAGCCCCACAGTCGCCGGCGAGCAGTACTTC	CASSPTVAGEQYF
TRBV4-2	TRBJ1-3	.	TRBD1	TGTGCCAGCAGCCAAGACGAACGACAGGGGATGGGTAACACCATATATTTT	CASSQDERQGMGNTIYF
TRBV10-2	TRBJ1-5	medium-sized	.	TGCGCCAGCAGTGAATCGGGGGTCAATCAGCCCCAGCATTTT	CASSESGVNQPQHF
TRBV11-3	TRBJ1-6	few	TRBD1	TGTGCCAGCAGCTTTGAGGGGGCGTCGTATAATTCACCCCTCCACTTT	CASSFEGASYNSPLHF
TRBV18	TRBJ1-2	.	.	TGTGCCAGCTCACCAAACGGTGAACTTGTCACCTTC	CASSPNGELVTF
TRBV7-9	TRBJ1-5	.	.	TGTGCCAGCAGCTTAGCGGGGGCGTCTGGCAATCAGCCCCAGCATTTT	CASSLAGASGNQPQHF
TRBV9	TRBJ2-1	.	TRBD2	TGTGCCAGCAGCGTAGCTTCTGGGGGAGGGTCTTACAATGAGCAGTTCTTC	CASSVASGGGSYNEQFF
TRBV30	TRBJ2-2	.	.	TGTGCCTCGGACACCGGGGAGCTGTTTTTT	CASDTGELFF
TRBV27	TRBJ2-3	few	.	TGTGCCAGCAGCGCTCCTCAGGGATCGGGCACAGATACGCAGTATTTT	CASSAPQGSGTDTQYF
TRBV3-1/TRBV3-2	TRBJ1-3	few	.	TGTGCCAGCAGCCAGGGGACAAACGCTGGAAACACCATATATTTT	CASSQGTNAGNTIYF
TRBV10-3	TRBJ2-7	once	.	TGTGCCCCATGCGGCCGGACAGCTTTCCACGAGCAGTACTTC	CAPCGRTAFHEQYF
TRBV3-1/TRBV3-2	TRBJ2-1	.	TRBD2	TGTGCCAGCAGCCAAGGTAGCGGGGGGTGGTTCTTC	CASSQGSGGWFF
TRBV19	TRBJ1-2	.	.	TGTGCCAGTAGTATCGGGGATCGCGGCTATGGCTACACCTTC	CASSIGDRGYGYTF
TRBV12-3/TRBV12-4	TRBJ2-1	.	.	TGTGCCAGCAGTTTAATGGGATCAGGGGAGCAGTTCTTC	CASSLMGSGEQFF
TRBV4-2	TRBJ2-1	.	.	TGTGCCAGCAGCCAAGAATCCAGCGGACCCTACAATGAGCAGTTCTTC	CASSQESSGPYNEQFF
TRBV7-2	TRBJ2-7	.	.	TGTGCCAGCAGCTTCTTCCGGGGCTTAGCGGAGTCCTACGAGCAGTACTTC	CASSFFRGLAESYEQYF
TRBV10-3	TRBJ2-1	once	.	TGTGCCATCACGCGGAGACCCAATGAGCAGTTCTTC	CAITRRPNEQFF
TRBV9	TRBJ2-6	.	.	TGTGCCAGCAGCGTTCCCCTAGCGACTGGGGCCAACGTCCTGACTTTC	CASSVPLATGANVLTF
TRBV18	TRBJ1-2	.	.	TGTGCCAGCGCGACCCCTAGGGGCGGGGAAGGAAATGGCTACACCTTC	CASATPRGGEGNGYTF
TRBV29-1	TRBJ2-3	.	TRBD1	TGCAGCGTTGGACAGGGACATACGCAGTATTTT	CSVGQGHTQYF
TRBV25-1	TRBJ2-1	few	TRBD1	TGTGCCAGCGGACAGGCCGGAGACTACAATGAGCAGTTCTTC	CASGQAGDYNEQFF
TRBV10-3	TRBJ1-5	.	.	TGTGCCATCAGTGGGCGGCAGGGTGCGGATCAGCCCCAGCATTTT	CAISGRQGADQPQHF
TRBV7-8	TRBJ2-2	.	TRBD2	TGTGCCAGCAGCTTCCTTAGCGGGATTAACACCGGGGAGCTGTTTTTT	CASSFLSGINTGELFF
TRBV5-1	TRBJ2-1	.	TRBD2	TGCGCCAGCAGCTTCGAAAACCGGGACTACTACAATGAGCAGTTCTTC	CASSFENRDYYNEQFF
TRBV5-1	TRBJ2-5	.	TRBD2	TGCGCCAGCAGCTTGGCCCTAGCGGGAGGATGGGAGACCCAGTACTTC	CASSLALAGGWETQYF
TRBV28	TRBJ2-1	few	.	TGTGCCAGCAGTTTTTGGGCGGGTGGCACCTACAATGAGCAGTTCTTC	CASSFWAGGTYNEQFF
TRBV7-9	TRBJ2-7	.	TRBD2	TGTGCCAGCAGCGATAAGTGGGCTAGCGGGAGGAACTCCTACGAGCAGTACTTC	CASSDKWASGRNSYEQYF
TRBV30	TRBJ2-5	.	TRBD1	TGTGCCTGGAGTATCCCCGGACAGGGTGAGACCCAGTACTTC	CAWSIPGQGETQYF
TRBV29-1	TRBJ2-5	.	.	TGCAGCGTTGGTGATGCGTTTGTGGAGACCCAGTACTTC	CSVGDAFVETQYF
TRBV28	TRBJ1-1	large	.	TGTGCCAGCAGTTTGGATGGCGGGACGGGGACTGAAGCTTTCTTT	CASSLDGGTGTEAFF
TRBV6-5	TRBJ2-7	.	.	TGTGCCAGCAGCCCCGGGTACTACGAGCAGTACTTC	CASSPGYYEQYF
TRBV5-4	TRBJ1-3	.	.	TGTGCCAGCAGCTTGGCAGGACAGCCCTCTGGAAACACCATATATTTT	CASSLAGQPSGNTIYF
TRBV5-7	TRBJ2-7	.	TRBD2	TGTGCCAGCAGCTCCCGAGGGGGAACTAGCGGGAGTCACTACGAGCAGTACTTC	CASSSRGGTSGSHYEQYF
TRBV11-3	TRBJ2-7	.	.	TGTGCCAGCAGCTTAGATCCACCGGGGGAGCAGTACTTC	CASSLDPPGEQYF
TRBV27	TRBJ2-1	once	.	TGTGCCAGCAGTTTAGTGGGGGGAGGAATAAATGAGCAGTTCTTC	CASSLVGGGINEQFF
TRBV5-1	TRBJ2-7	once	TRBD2	TGCGCCAGCAGCTTCGTATTGGCCGGGACTAGGGCCTACGAGCAGTACTTC	CASSFVLAGTRAYEQYF
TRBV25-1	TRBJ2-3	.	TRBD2	TGTGCCAGCAGCCAGGGCGGGAGTAGCACAGATACGCAGTATTTT	CASSQGGSSTDTQYF
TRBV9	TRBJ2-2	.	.	TGTGCCAGCAGCGGGCAGGGGTCGGGCACCGGGGAGCTGTTTTTT	CASSGQGSGTGELFF
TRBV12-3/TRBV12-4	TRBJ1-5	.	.	TGTGCCAGCAGCCTGACAGGTCATCAGCCCCAGCATTTT	CASSLTGHQPQHF
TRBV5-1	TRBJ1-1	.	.	TGCGCCAGCAGCTTGGAGGTAACGGGGAACACTGAAGCTTTCTTT	CASSLEVTGNTEAFF
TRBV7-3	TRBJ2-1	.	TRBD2	TGTGCCAGCAGCACGGGGGGGAGCTCCTACAATGAGCAGTTCTTC	CASSTGGSSYNEQFF
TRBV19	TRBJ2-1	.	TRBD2	TGTGCCAGTCGACAGACTAGCGGGAGTTCGGATGAGCAGTTCTTC	CASRQTSGSSDEQFF
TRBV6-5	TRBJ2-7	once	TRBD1	TGTGCCAGCAGGGGGCAGGGGGTATCCTACGAGCAGTACTTC	CASRGQGVSYEQYF
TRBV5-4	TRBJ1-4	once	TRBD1	TGTGCCAGCAGCTTGAAAACAGGGGGCCGGACTAATGAAAAACTGTTTTTT	CASSLKTGGRTNEKLFF
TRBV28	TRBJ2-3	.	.	TGTGCCAGCAGTCCTCTCGGTTCCACAGATACGCAGTATTTT	CASSPLGSTDTQYF
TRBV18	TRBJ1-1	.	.	TGTGCCAGCTCACCCGGTCTCGGGAACACTGAAGCTTTCTTT	CASSPGLGNTEAFF
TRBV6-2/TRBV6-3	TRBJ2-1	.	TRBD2	TGTGCCAGCAGCAAATATAGCGGGAGCTCCTACAATGAGCAGTTCTTC	CASSKYSGSSYNEQFF
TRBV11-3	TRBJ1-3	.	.	TGTGCCAGCAGCCAACCTGGAGATCCTCCTGGAAACACCATATATTTT	CASSQPGDPPGNTIYF
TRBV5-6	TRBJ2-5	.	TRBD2	TGTGCCAGCAGCTTGGGACTAGCGGGAGGGTTCGAGGCAAGGGCCCAGTACTTC	CASSLGLAGGFEARAQYF